This paragraph reports one TCR beta chain. CDR3 length: 15 residues. CDR1 is MNHEY and CDR2 is SVGAGI in the germline V gene. V was pared by 2 bases and J by 3 bases, with 6 bases of the junction left unmatched. The data are from a study of patients and donors after allogeneic stem cell transplantation. From the RT-PCR reads, TCRdb called clonotypes with MiXCR, one entry per CDR3 protein. The sample has about 960,000 distinct CDR3 sequences; more than 15% are singletons. Sequencing used blood, either unsorted or a sorted T cell fraction (not recorded which). The TCR comes from a human donor who was either an allogeneic HSCT recipient or a stem cell or donor lymphocyte infusion donor (not recorded which). It is not recorded whose cells these are; they may come from a transplant donor. The genes are TRBV6-5 and TRBJ2-7; TRBD1 aligns across 8 bases. CDR3 protein: CASSYPGTGFYEQYF. The CDR3 coding sequence is TGTGCCAGCAGTTACCCTGGGACAGGTTTCTACGAGCAGTACTTC.